This entry is about one T cell receptor (beta chain). A few counts support this clone. Its antigen specificity is not known. No qualities accompany the bases; no much larger clone lies one base away. This specimen comes from a study of cytomegalovirus exposure and HLA in healthy donors (dated by TCRdb to the late 2010s). Broadly, across the study: According to an earlier analysis of 550 to 700 of the donors, about 170 million T cells yielded approximately 120 million unique TCR beta sequences and approximately 300 Gb of sequence data. An early release covering 500 to 750 HLA-typed donors comprised about 310 gigabases of sequencing data and 85 million to 100 million unique TCR sequences. Of the roughly 390 genotyped donors, 70% to 90% were placed in the genetic ancestry cluster associated with self-reported Caucasian donors. The study aimed to test whether signatures of past pathogen exposure could be identified by cataloging public T cell receptors. Using immunosequencing, the study profiled T cell repertoires from fewer than 850 subjects and related those repertoires to cytomegalovirus serostatus. Besides the first cohort of some 670 subjects, a separate validation cohort made up of over 100 different subjects was used. The study combined high-throughput TCR immunosequencing, statistical association of individual TCRs with disease status, and machine learning to predict cytomegalovirus infection status. To study patterns of TCR occurrence, a later analysis re-analyzed previously published TCR beta repertoires from more than 550 donors and added high-resolution HLA genotyping. Rather than drawing on any new phenotypic data, the later analysis identified candidate immune exposures from TCR beta sequences and the way those sequences occurred across donors. To decide whether each TCR beta V gene segment behaved as functional or pseudogenic, an earlier analysis of some 600 of the donors relied on high-throughput TCR beta sequencing. Donor age, sex, ethnicity and CMV serostatus were compiled together with the repertoire data. In a later genetic analysis, genome-wide SNP genotypes for about 55% of the roughly 700 donors were used, and that subset was treated as a discovery cohort. All discovery cohort repertoires had been generated using a single sequencing platform. HLA typing covered class I and class II loci at four-digit resolution. Typing coverage varied by locus: roughly 620-630 donors for A, B, C, DRB1 and DQB1; under 550 for DQA1; over 600 for DPA1; 450 to 480 for DPB1. Four to six DR-DQ haplotypes were handled as single units for association and clustering, since linkage in the cohort was strong. On average, around 240,000 unique TCR beta nucleotide sequences were sequenced per donor among about 400 genotyped donors of the cohort, with roughly 19% of those sequences being non-productive. The full study reports these points: The study listed 170 or so TCR beta chains as associated with cytomegalovirus. In a later analysis, TCR association rates were found to vary across HLA loci, with the most associated TCRs seen for DRB1 alleles and the fewest for HLA-C alleles. In an earlier analysis of approximately 590 of the donors, most TCR beta V segments were observed in productive rearrangements about 87% or about 30% of the time, broadly matching IMGT annotations. According to a later analysis, parvovirus B19, influenza, CMV and Epstein-Barr virus appeared linked to several top co-occurrence clusters. The cohort was sequenced for TCR beta chains only, and without alpha or paired-chain data the features that could be detected were limited. In a later analysis, some 17,000 TCR beta sequences were associated with specific HLA alleles at a false discovery rate of 0.05. V-gene and J-gene trimming of TCR beta chains was associated with a missense DCLRE1C variant in a later genetic analysis, and the association was replicated in an independent cohort. In a later analysis, HLA-associated TCR beta chains showed more clonal expansion and lower generation probabilities than non-associated chains that were equally common. Three of the identified cytomegalovirus-associated TCR beta chains were confirmed in vitro to be specific for cytomegalovirus antigens. Because counts were too low, about 17 rarely observed V segments, including chromosome 9 orphons, were excluded from the earlier analysis of several hundred of the donors. The classifier was reported to diagnose cytomegalovirus status with high specificity and sensitivity in both the original cohort and the validation cohort. Sequencing depth was assumed to be roughly uniform across donors in the presence/absence analyses, though that assumption may not hold. Because the 87-base-pair reads could not distinguish some IMGT-functional V segments, including TRBV6-2 and TRBV6-3, those segments were excluded. Linkage disequilibrium might explain the correlated functional status among segregating V segments, but an unknown experimental factor could not be excluded. A later analysis found that most CMV-associated TCR beta chains appeared HLA-restricted, with HLA associations seemingly driven largely by CMV exposure. Assigning TCR associations to individual alleles was difficult when HLA alleles, especially DR and DQ, strongly co-occurred. Most TCR sequences were seen in very few donors, while some public TCRs were found in many individuals. A further reported finding was that TCR beta sequences accurately predicted the HLA-A and HLA-B alleles for most subjects in the first cohort. For the cohort, immune exposure information was limited to CMV serostatus. A later genetic analysis reported fewer N-insertions in productive TCRs among donors in an Asian-associated ancestry cluster than the roughly 700-donor mean. A cluster of highly shared sequence variants was judged likely to represent a technical artifact of the sequencing pipeline. According to the authors, the approach could potentially be generalized to other disease states and immunological phenotypes. Because HLA typing was unavailable for some donors at each locus, only the typed subset was used in association tests.

According to the germline V gene (reference sequence), CDR1 reads SEHNR and CDR2 reads FQNEAQ. V and J lose 0 bases and 1 base, and a span of 9 bases separates them. From cysteine to phenylalanine, the CDR3 is 15 amino acids long. Only the CDR3 DNA is retained, 45 bases long and in frame from the first base. The cohort consisted of more than 650 healthy bone marrow donors. All cohort members were sampled while nominally healthy, although unrecorded immune exposures were likely present. The donor tested CMV seronegative, placing the donor among the 350 to 400 seronegative members of the cohort. Every donor gave a peripheral blood sample, and the peripheral blood mononuclear cells from that sample were used for TCR beta sequencing. The Qiagen DNeasy Blood Extraction Kit was used to extract genomic DNA from the blood cell samples. Libraries were constructed by the immunoSEQ multiplex PCR assay. A mixture of 60 forward primers for TCR Vbeta segments and 13 reverse primers for TCR Jbeta segments was used in the multiplex PCR. The CDR3 region of rearranged TCR beta genes was amplified from genomic DNA with a multiplex PCR assay. The amplified TCR beta libraries were sequenced on the Illumina HiSeq System as 87-base-pair reads. In the paper's pipeline: In a later analysis, roughly 80 million unique TCR beta chains were counted across the 690 or so repertoires, and approximately 11 million of these chains were shared by at least two donors. Raw reads were error-corrected and collapsed into unique sequences with a nearest-neighbor algorithm that merged closely related sequences to remove PCR and sequencing errors. To assign V, D and J gene segments, CDR3 sequences were aligned to IMGT reference sequences. Each retained sequence needed at least a six-nucleotide match to both a V gene segment and a J gene segment. Rearrangements were called productive when the CDR3 lacked stop codons and stayed in frame with V and J; all others were non-productive. CDR3 was defined by IMGT convention, running from the second conserved V-encoded cysteine to the conserved J-encoded phenylalanine. In an earlier analysis of around 540 of the donors, sequences lacking an unambiguous match to a single V gene segment were excluded. In an earlier analysis of 500 to 750 of the donors, V segments were called functional above 56.7% productive rearrangements and were called segregating when the between-donor standard deviation exceeded 5%. A statistical classification framework was developed to diagnose cytomegalovirus status using the catalog of TCR beta chain sequences. V and J gene assignment, in a later analysis, came from comparing TCR nucleotide sequences with IMGT/GENE-DB human TR gene sequences. In a later analysis, CDR3 sequences and most-parsimonious VDJ recombination scenarios were assigned using the TCRdist pipeline. A later analysis defined each TCR beta chain by its CDR3 amino acid sequence plus V-gene family, and excluded reads lacking a unique V-gene family. To address suspected cross-contamination and a sequencing artifact, a later analysis removed 550 to 750 highly shared, low-generation-probability nucleotide sequences. For each public chain, a later analysis derived a clonal expansion index from normalized ranks of inferred template counts within each repertoire. In a later analysis, generation probabilities were computed using a VDJ recombination model fitted to out-of-frame rearrangements, and the results were checked against IGoR. A later analysis scored TCR-TCR, TCR-HLA and TCR-CMV co-occurrence with hypergeometric tests, applying a repertoire-size bias correction to TCR pairs. False discovery rates were estimated in a later analysis by permuting HLA or CMV assignments 20 times. A later analysis grouped co-occurring TCRs with DBSCAN, adding TCRdist sequence similarity when clustering within HLA-allele-positive subsets. Co-occurrence clustering excluded repertoires with fewer than 30,000 or more than 120,000 public chains, plus five with anomalous nucleotide sharing. TCRdb re-hosts the immuneACCESS table, in-frame sequences only. Its copies lack some clones; in the studies checked, an unresolved V gene accounts for under half of them, and the cause for the rest is not known. That table is the source of V, J and clone size, and D and trimming were worked out from the DNA. The sample table holds about 120,000 clones, of which roughly 9% were seen once. The top ten clones comprise about 3% of the sample.

The V and J segments used are TRBV7-9 and TRBJ2-5; a confident D gene designation cannot be given. This TCR was recovered from a man under 40 in good health and CMV-seronegative. The source material was PBMCs. The CDR3 region has the sequence CASSLARGIQETQYF. The nucleotide sequence is given as TGTGCCAGCAGCTTAGCCCGAGGCATCCAAGAGACCCAGTACTTC.